The next 2 T cell receptor beta chains were all read from a single sample in a study of cytomegalovirus exposure and HLA in healthy donors. Sequencing was performed with immunoSEQ multiplex PCR; in TCRdb, only in-frame clones are kept and a portion is missing. The sample lists around 150,000 clones; just over 85% were seen once. Sequenced sample: PBMCs. These receptor sequences come from a woman aged 18 to 35 in good health and CMV-seropositive.

This clone was picked up one time. The chain has TRBV2 and TRBJ2-7, with 8 bases fitting TRBD2. V lost 6 bases to trimming and J lost 1 base; unmatched junction nucleotides: 8. Germline assignment: CDR1 SNHLY and CDR2 FYNNEI. This CDR3 spans 15 amino acids. Written as DNA, the CDR3 is TGTGCCAGCAGGGCAACTAGCGGTTTATCCTACGAGCAGTACTTC. Translating gives CASRATSGLSYEQYF.

The rearrangement links TRBV19 to TRBJ1-3, with D possibly matching TRBD1 (6 bases). Germline V gene data show CDR1 as LNHDA and CDR2 as SQIVND (reference sequence). Trimming left V 3 bases short and J 1 base short, with 13 bases between. This CDR3 contains 16 residues. CDR3 residues: CASSMSGQLSGNTIYF. For the CDR3, the DNA is TGTGCCAGTAGTATGTCAGGACAGCTTTCTGGAAACACCATATATTTT.